This T cell receptor (beta chain) is from a study of cytomegalovirus exposure and HLA in healthy donors. In this sample, this clone turned up once. Its specificity is unknown. The PCR ran on 60 Vbeta and 13 Jbeta primers. The assay was immunoSEQ multiplex PCR, and TCRdb's table has in-frame clones only and misses some. The repertoire has over 130,000 clones, around 90% of them found once; the top ten carry 0.5% to 0.65%. Findings and caveats of the study: It was only CMV serostatus that was available as immune exposure information.

The sample was PBMCs. The source is a woman in her 40s in good health and CMV-seronegative.

The CDR3 loop reads CASSEGRGFDQPQHF. CDR3 DNA sequence: TGTGCCAGCAGTGAAGGGCGGGGATTCGATCAGCCCCAGCATTTT. The chain uses TRBV25-1 and TRBJ1-5; D remains ambiguous. V was cut by 2 bases and J by 5 bases, with 13 bases left in between. Germline V lookup: CDR1 MGHDK, CDR2 SYGVNS. This CDR3 is built from 15 residues.